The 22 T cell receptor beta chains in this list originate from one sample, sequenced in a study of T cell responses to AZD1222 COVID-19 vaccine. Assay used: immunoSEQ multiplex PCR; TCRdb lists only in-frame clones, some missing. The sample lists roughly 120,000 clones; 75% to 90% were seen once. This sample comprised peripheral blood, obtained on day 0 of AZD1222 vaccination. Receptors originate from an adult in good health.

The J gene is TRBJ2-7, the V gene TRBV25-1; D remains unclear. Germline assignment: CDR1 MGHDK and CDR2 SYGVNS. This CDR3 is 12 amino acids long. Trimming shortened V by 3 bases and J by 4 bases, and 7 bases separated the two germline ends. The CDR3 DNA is TGTGCCAGCAGTGAGTCGATGTACGAGCAGTACTTC. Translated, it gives CASSESMYEQYF.

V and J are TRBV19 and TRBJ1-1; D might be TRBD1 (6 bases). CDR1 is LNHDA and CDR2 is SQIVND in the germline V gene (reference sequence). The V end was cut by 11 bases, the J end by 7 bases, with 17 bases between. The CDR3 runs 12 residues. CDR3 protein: CACGWGAGEAFF. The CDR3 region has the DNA TGTGCCTGTGGGTGGGGGGCAGGTGAAGCTTTCTTT.

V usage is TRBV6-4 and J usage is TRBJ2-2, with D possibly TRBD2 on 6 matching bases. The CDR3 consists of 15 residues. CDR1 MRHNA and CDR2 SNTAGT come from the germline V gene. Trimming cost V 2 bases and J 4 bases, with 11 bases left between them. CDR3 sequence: CASSDAGLPTGELFF. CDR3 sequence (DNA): TGTGCCAGCAGTGACGCGGGACTGCCCACCGGGGAGCTGTTTTTT.

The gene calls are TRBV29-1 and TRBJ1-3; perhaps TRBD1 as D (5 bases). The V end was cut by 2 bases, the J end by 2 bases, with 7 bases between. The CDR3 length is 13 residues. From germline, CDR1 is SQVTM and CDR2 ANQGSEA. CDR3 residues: CSVELGAGNTIYF. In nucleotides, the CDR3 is TGCAGCGTTGAATTGGGGGCTGGAAACACCATATATTTT.

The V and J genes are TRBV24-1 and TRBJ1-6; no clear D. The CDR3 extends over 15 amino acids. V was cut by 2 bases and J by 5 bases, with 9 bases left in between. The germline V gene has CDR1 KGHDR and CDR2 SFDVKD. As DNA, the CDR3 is TGTGCCACCAGTGATTCTTATGGGGATAATTCACCCCTCCACTTT. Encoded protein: CATSDSYGDNSPLHF.

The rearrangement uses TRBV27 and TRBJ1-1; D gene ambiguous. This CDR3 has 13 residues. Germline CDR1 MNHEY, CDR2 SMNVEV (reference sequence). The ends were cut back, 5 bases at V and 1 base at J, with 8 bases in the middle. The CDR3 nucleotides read TGTGCCAGCAGTATTCTGGGGAACACTGAAGCTTTCTTT. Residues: CASSILGNTEAFF.

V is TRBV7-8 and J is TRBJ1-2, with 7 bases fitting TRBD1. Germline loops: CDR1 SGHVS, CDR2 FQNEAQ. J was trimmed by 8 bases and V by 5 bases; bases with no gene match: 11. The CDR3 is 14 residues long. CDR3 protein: CASSPRTGNRGYTF. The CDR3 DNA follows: TGTGCCAGCAGCCCACGGACAGGAAATAGGGGCTACACCTTC.

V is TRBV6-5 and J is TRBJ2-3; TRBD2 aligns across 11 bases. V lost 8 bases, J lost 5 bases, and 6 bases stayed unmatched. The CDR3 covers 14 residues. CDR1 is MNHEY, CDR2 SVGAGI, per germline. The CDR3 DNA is TGTGCCAGCCTAGCGGGGGGCCCTGGAGATACGCAGTATTTT. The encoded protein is CASLAGGPGDTQYF.

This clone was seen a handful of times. This CDR3 reads CASSVGRSIGSSGNTIYF. CDR3 bases: TGTGCCAGCAGCGTCGGCAGATCGATAGGGAGCTCTGGAAACACCATATATTTT. The chain links TRBV9 to TRBJ1-3; D not resolved. The CDR3 contains 18 residues. Germline CDR1 reads SGDLS; CDR2 reads YYNGEE. The V end lost 2 bases, the J end lost 0 bases, and 18 bases lay between the germline ends.

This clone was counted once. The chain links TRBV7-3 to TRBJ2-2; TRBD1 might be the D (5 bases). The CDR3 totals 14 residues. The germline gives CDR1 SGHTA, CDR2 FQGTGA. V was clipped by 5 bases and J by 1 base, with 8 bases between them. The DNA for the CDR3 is TGTGCCAGCAGCAGGCAGGGGAACACCGGGGAGCTGTTTTTT. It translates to CASSRQGNTGELFF.

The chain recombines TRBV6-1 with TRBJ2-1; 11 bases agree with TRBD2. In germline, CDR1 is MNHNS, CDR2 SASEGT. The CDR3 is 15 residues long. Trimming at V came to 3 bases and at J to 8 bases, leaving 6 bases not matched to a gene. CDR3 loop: CASSDLAGGLDEQFF. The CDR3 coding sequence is TGTGCCAGCAGTGATCTAGCGGGGGGCCTCGATGAGCAGTTCTTC.

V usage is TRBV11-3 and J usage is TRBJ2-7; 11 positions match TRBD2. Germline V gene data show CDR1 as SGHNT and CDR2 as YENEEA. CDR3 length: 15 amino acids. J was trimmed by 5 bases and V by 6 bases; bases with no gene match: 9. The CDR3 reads CASSPLAGGSNEQYF. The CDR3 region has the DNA TGTGCCAGCAGTCCTCTAGCGGGAGGAAGCAACGAGCAGTACTTC. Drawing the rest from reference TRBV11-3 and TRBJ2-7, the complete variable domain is EAGVVQSPRYKIIEKKQPVAFWCNPISGHNTLYWYLQNLGQGPELLIRYENEEAVDDSQLPKDRFSAERLKGVDSTLKIQPAELGDSAVYLCASSPLAGGSNEQYFGPGTRLTVT.

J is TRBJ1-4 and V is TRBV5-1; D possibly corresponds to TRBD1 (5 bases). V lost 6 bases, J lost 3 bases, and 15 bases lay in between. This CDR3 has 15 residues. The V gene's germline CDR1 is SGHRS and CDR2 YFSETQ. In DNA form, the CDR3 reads TGCGCCAGCACTTTCTCGGGGCGGTCTAATGAAAAACTGTTTTTT. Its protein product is CASTFSGRSNEKLFF.

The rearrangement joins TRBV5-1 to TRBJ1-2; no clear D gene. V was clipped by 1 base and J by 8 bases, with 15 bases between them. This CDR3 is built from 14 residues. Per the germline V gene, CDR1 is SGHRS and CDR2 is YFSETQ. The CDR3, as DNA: TGCGCCAGCAGCTTGCGAGAAGCTAAGCGAGGCTACACCTTC. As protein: CASSLREAKRGYTF.

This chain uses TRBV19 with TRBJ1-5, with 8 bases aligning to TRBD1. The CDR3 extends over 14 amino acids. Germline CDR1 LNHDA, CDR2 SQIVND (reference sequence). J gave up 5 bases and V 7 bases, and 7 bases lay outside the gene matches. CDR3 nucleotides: TGTGCCAGTATCGATATCAGGGGGCATCAGCCCCAGCATTTT. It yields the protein CASIDIRGHQPQHF.

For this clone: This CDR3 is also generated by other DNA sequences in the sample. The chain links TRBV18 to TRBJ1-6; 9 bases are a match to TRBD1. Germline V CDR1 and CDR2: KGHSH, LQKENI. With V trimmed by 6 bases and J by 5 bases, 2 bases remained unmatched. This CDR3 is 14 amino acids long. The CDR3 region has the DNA TGTGCCAGCTCTCGGGACAGGGATAATTCACCCCTCCACTTT. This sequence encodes CASSRDRDNSPLHF.

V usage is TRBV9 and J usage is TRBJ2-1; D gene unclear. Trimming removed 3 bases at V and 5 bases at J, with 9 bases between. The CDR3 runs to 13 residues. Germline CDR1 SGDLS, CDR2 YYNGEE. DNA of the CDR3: TGTGCCAGCAGCGGGGCTTCGCACAATGAGCAGTTCTTC. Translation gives CASSGASHNEQFF.

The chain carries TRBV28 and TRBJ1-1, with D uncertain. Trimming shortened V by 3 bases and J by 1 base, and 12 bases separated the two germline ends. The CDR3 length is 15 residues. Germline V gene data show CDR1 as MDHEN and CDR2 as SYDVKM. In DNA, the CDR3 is TGTGCCAGCAGTTTCCCTAGGCCAGAGAACACTGAAGCTTTCTTT. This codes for CASSFPRPENTEAFF.

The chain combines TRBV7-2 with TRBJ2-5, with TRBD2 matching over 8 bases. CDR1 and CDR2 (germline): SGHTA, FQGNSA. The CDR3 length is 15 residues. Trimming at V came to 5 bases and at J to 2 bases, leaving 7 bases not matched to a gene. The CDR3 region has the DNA TGTGCCAGCAGCCTGATAGCGGGGAGGCAAGAGACCCAGTACTTC. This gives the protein CASSLIAGRQETQYF.

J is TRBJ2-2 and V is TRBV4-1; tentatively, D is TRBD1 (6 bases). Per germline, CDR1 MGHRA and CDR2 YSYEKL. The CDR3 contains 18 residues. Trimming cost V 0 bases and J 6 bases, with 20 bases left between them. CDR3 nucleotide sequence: TGCGCCAGCAGCCAAGAGAAGGACAGACCCCCTATTGCCGGGGAGCTGTTTTTT. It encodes CASSQEKDRPPIAGELFF.

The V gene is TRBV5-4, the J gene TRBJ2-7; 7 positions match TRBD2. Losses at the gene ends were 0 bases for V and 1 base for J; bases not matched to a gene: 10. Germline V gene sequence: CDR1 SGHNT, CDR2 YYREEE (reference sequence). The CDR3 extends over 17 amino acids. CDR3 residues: CASSLALSSGASYEQYF. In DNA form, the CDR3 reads TGTGCCAGCAGCTTGGCCCTCTCGAGCGGGGCTTCCTACGAGCAGTACTTC.

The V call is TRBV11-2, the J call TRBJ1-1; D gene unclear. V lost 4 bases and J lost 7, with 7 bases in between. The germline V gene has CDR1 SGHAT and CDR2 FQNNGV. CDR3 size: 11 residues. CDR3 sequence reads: CASSSRGEAFF. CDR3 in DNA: TGTGCCAGCAGCTCCCGCGGTGAAGCTTTCTTT.